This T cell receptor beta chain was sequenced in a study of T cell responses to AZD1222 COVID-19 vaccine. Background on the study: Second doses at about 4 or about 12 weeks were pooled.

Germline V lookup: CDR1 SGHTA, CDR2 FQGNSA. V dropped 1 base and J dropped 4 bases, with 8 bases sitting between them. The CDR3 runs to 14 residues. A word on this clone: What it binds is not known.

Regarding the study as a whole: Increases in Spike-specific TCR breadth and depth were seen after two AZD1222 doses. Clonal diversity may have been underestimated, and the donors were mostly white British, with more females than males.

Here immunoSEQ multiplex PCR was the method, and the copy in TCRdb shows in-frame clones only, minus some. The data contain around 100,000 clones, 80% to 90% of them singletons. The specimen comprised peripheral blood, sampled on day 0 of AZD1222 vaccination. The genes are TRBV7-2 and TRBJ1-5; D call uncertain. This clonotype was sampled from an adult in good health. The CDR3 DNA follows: TGTGCCAGCAGCTTAGGGGTCGGGAATCAGCCCCAGCATTTT. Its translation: CASSLGVGNQPQHF.